The sequence of this TCR beta chain was determined in a study of T cell responses to AZD1222 COVID-19 vaccine. The CDR3 length is 14 residues. Germline CDR1 SGDLS, CDR2 YYNGEE. The ends lost 6 bases at V and 3 bases at J; junction bases unmatched: 8. Sequencing was performed with immunoSEQ multiplex PCR; in TCRdb, only in-frame clones are kept and a portion is missing. The sample lists over 100,000 clones; roughly nine tenths were seen once. This sequence was found in an adult in good health. The sample here was peripheral blood, taken on day 0 of AZD1222 vaccination. The chain recombines TRBV9 with TRBJ1-1, with 7 positions matching TRBD1. CDR3 in amino acids: CASTPEGADTEAFF. Here the CDR3 DNA reads TGTGCCAGCACCCCAGAGGGGGCCGACACTGAAGCTTTCTTT.